One and the same sample provided the 21 T cell receptor beta chains below, sequenced in a study of spatial heterogeneity in lung cancer. One entry per CDR3 protein results from TCRdb running MiXCR on the 5' RACE reads. This table has about 38,000 distinct CDR3 sequences, 6.5% to 8.5% appearing once. Indicated time point: sample taken at primary tumor resection. Sequencing covered unsorted whole RNA taken from tumor, nontumor lung or frozen PBMC. The sample was PBMCs, taken at surgery. These receptors were taken from a male donor with early-stage non-small cell lung cancer.

This clonotype was detected only a few times. V usage is TRBV4-1 and J usage is TRBJ2-5; maybe TRBD2 (5 bases). V lost 1 base, J lost 3 bases, and 15 bases lay in between. Per germline, CDR1 MGHRA and CDR2 YSYEKL. This CDR3 has 16 amino acids. The CDR3 DNA follows: TGCGCCAGCAGCCAAGTAACCAGAGGTAGCGAAGAGACCCAGTACTTC. Its protein product is CASSQVTRGSEETQYF.

Ten or more counts support this clonotype. The chain joins TRBV6-5 to TRBJ2-6; D uncertain. Deletions cut 4 bases from V and 0 bases from J, with 1 base between. The CDR3 runs 13 residues. Germline CDR1 is MNHEY and CDR2 is SVGAGI. As DNA, the CDR3 is TGTGCCAGCAGTTCCTCTGGGGCCAACGTCCTGACTTTC. Encoded protein: CASSSSGANVLTF.

This clonotype came up a few times. Because the CDR3 is missing its conserved closing phenylalanine or tryptophan, this is likely a read error. The limits of the CDR3 on the DNA are not certain, so only TCRdb's listed CDR3 is given. The chain has TRBV11-3 and TRBJ1-2. 8 amino acids form the CDR3, both terminal residues included. Germline V gene lookup returns CDR1 SGHNT and CDR2 YENEEA. CDR3 region: CASSRANS.

This clonotype occurred many times. The chain employs TRBV7-2 and TRBJ1-1, with a weak D call TRBD1 (5 bases). The CDR3 runs to 14 residues. With 5 bases removed from V and 7 bases from J, the gap between germline ends came to 17 bases. The germline V gene has CDR1 SGHTA and CDR2 FQGNSA. The chain's CDR3 is CASSPTAGTGEAFF. The CDR3 bases are TGTGCCAGCAGCCCCACGGCCGGGACGGGTGAAGCTTTCTTT.

This clonotype was counted many times. The chain has TRBV12-3 or TRBV12-4 and TRBJ2-1; 7 bases are shared with TRBD2. The CDR3 has 15 amino acids. J gave up 6 bases and V 6 bases, and 11 bases lay outside the gene matches. The CDR3 reads CASSRGLDGSNEQFF. In DNA, the CDR3 is TGTGCCAGCAGCCGTGGACTAGATGGGAGCAATGAGCAGTTCTTC.

This clonotype was counted only a few times. This chain links TRBV2 with TRBJ2-5; the D is unclear. The CDR3 runs 12 residues. V shed 4 bases and J shed 1 base, with 4 bases lying between them. Germline V gene lookup returns CDR1 SNHLY and CDR2 FYNNEI. CDR3 sequence (DNA): TGTGCCAGCAGTGTCACCCAAGAGACCCAGTACTTC. Its protein is CASSVTQETQYF.

At least ten counts were recorded for this clonotype. V usage is TRBV6-2 or TRBV6-3 and J usage is TRBJ2-7; 7 bases map to TRBD2. The V segment lost 6 bases and the J segment 2 bases; nucleotides outside the gene matches: 7. CDR3 size: 14 residues. The germline gives CDR1 MNHEY, CDR2 SVGEGT. The CDR3 region is CASRTGGNAYEQYV. The CDR3 DNA is TGTGCCAGCAGAACGGGGGGAAACGCCTACGAGCAGTACGTC.

This clonotype was counted a few times. The chain is built from TRBV20-1 and TRBJ2-3; 13 bases map to TRBD2. Germline V lookup: CDR1 DFQATT, CDR2 SNEGSKA (reference sequence). V shed 1 base and J 1 base; nucleotides not matched to a gene: 11. This CDR3 region has 19 residues. CDR3 DNA: TGCAGTGCTAGAGGAGGAGGGACTAGCGGGAACGGTCGCACAGATACGCAGTATTTT. This codes for CSARGGGTSGNGRTDTQYF.

This clonotype was picked up a small number of times. DNA for the CDR3: TGTGCCAGCAGCTTGGCGGGGGCGGGGCCGAACACTGAAGCTTTCTTT. Protein: CASSLAGAGPNTEAFF. The chain recombines TRBV5-4 with TRBJ1-1; tentative D call: TRBD1 (6 bases). The CDR3 consists of 16 residues. With 0 bases removed from V and 1 base from J, the gap between germline ends came to 13 bases. Germline V gene lookup returns CDR1 SGHNT and CDR2 YYREEE (reference sequence). Combining the CDR3 with reference TRBV5-4 and TRBJ1-1 gives the whole variable domain ETGVTQSPTHLIKTRGQQVTLRCSSQSGHNTVSWYQQALGQGPQFIFQYYREEENGRGNFPPRFSGLQFPNYSSELNVNALELDDSALYLCASSLAGAGPNTEAFFGQGTRLTVV.

There are many counts of this clonotype. This chain uses TRBV6-6 with TRBJ2-2; 7 nucleotides match TRBD2. V was pared by 5 bases and J by 0 bases, with 3 bases of the junction left unmatched. Germline values: CDR1 MNHNY, CDR2 SVGAGI (reference sequence). The length of the CDR3 is 15 residues. CDR3 nucleotide sequence: TGTGCCAGCAGTGGGAGGGGCTCGAACACCGGGGAGCTGTTTTTT. It encodes CASSGRGSNTGELFF.

This clonotype has at least ten counts. The V call is TRBV7-3, the J call TRBJ1-1; a weak D match, TRBD1 (6 bases). V lost 1 base to trimming and J lost 1 base, with 10 bases between them. In germline, CDR1 is SGHTA, CDR2 FQGTGA. This CDR3 is built from 15 residues. The CDR3 DNA sequence: TGTGCCAGCAGCTTAAGACGACAGGAGAACACTGAAGCTTTCTTT. Its protein product is CASSLRRQENTEAFF. The full variable domain, in which reference TRBV7-3 and TRBJ1-1 provide the parts outside the CDR3, is GAGVSQTPSNKVTEKGKYVELRCDPISGHTALYWYRQSLGQGPEFLIYFQGTGAADDSGLPNDRFFAVRPEGSVSTLKIQRTERGDSAVYLCASSLRRQENTEAFFGQGTRLTVV.

This clonotype was seen many times. The chain employs TRBV18 and TRBJ1-1; D is undetermined. V was pared by 3 bases and J by 4 bases, with 12 bases between. CDR1 and CDR2 from the germline V gene are KGHSH and LQKENI. The CDR3 consists of 14 residues. Here the CDR3 DNA reads TGTGCCAGCTCACCGGGCGGATTGCGCACTGAAGCTTTCTTT. Its protein product is CASSPGGLRTEAFF.

In this sample, this clonotype turned up many times. V and J are TRBV5-6 and TRBJ2-1; 13 bases agree with TRBD2. Germline trimming cut 4 bases from V and 2 bases from J; bases unmatched to any gene: 0. Germline CDR1 and CDR2: SGHDT and YYEEEE. This CDR3 region has 15 residues. The CDR3 reads CASSGLAGAYNEQFF. CDR3 DNA: TGTGCCAGCAGCGGACTAGCGGGGGCCTACAATGAGCAGTTCTTC.

Many counts were recorded for this clonotype. The V and J genes are TRBV7-2 and TRBJ2-5; 7 positions agree with TRBD1. There are 13 residues in the CDR3. V lost 3 bases and J lost 7; bases outside the gene matches: 5. Germline V gene sequence: CDR1 SGHTA, CDR2 FQGNSA. The CDR3 loop is CASSFEGAGTQYF. The CDR3 DNA is TGTGCCAGCAGCTTTGAGGGGGCCGGGACCCAGTACTTC.

This clonotype came up many times. The genes are TRBV5-1 and TRBJ1-6; perhaps TRBD1 as D (6 bases). The V gene's germline CDR1 is SGHRS and CDR2 YFSETQ. The V end was cut by 7 bases, the J end by 8 bases, with 19 bases between. The CDR3 contains 15 residues. The DNA for the CDR3 is TGCGCCAGCTCGGAGCGGCAGGGGACTTATTCACCCCTCCACTTT. This translates into CASSERQGTYSPLHF.

The rearrangement links TRBV4-2 to TRBJ2-3, with D uncertain. The CDR3 consists of 14 residues. The germline V and J ends were trimmed by 5 bases and 1 base, with 10 bases remaining between them. CDR1 is LGHNA and CDR2 is YNFKEQ in the germline V gene. CDR3 sequence: CASSFGVGTDTQYF. CDR3 nucleotide sequence: TGTGCCAGCAGCTTCGGAGTGGGCACAGATACGCAGTATTTT.

This clonotype came up once. The genes are TRBV20-1 and TRBJ1-1; D might be TRBD1 (6 bases). The CDR3 covers 14 residues. The ends were cut back, 5 bases at V and 6 bases at J, with 19 bases in the middle. Germline V lookup: CDR1 DFQATT, CDR2 SNEGSKA (reference sequence). The CDR3 spells CSASSGTLNSEAFF. CDR3 DNA: TGCAGTGCTTCTAGCGGGACACTTAACTCTGAAGCTTTCTTT.

This clonotype was observed at least ten times. CDR3 DNA sequence: TGTGCCAGCAGTTACCCGAACACTGAAGCTTTCTTT. Its translation: CASSYPNTEAFF. This rearrangement joins TRBV6-6 to TRBJ1-1; D remains unclear. The CDR3 is 12 residues long. Germline V lookup: CDR1 MNHNY, CDR2 SVGAGI (reference sequence). V lost 2 bases and J lost 1, with 2 bases in between.

This clonotype was observed a handful of times. This chain links TRBV11-1 with TRBJ2-5; D is uncertain. This CDR3 contains 13 residues. Germline lookup yields CDR1 SGHAT and CDR2 FQDESV (reference sequence). Trimming removed 4 bases at V and 2 bases at J, with 8 bases between. The CDR3 sequence is CASSYNLQETQYF. The CDR3 coding sequence is TGTGCCAGCAGCTACAACTTGCAAGAGACCCAGTACTTC.

This clonotype was picked up many times. V gene TRBV7-2 combines with J gene TRBJ1-1, with D hard to call. Per the germline V gene, CDR1 is SGHTA and CDR2 is FQGNSA. The CDR3 totals 13 residues. V was clipped by 7 bases and J by 0 bases, with 9 bases between them. The CDR3 DNA follows: TGTGCCAGCACCTACTACATGAACACTGAAGCTTTCTTT. Translated: CASTYYMNTEAFF. Full variable domain (outside the CDR3, taken from reference TRBV7-2 and TRBJ1-1): GAGVSQSPSNKVTEKGKDVELRCDPISGHTALYWYRQSLGQGLEFLIYFQGNSAPDKSGLPSDRFSAERTGGSVSTLTIQRTQQEDSAVYLCASTYYMNTEAFFGQGTRLTVV.

The chain links TRBV6-2 or TRBV6-3 to TRBJ2-7, with D possibly matching TRBD1 (6 bases). The CDR3 covers 12 residues. The V end was cut by 6 bases, the J end by 7 bases, with 13 bases between. Germline V gene data show CDR1 as MNHEY and CDR2 as SVGEGT. CDR3 in amino acids: CASSYTGFEQYF. DNA for the CDR3: TGTGCCAGCAGCTATACAGGGTTTGAGCAGTACTTC.